A selection of T cell receptor beta chains follows, all from one sample in a study of Ad26.COV2.S vaccination and SARS-CoV-2 variants. The method was immunoSEQ multiplex PCR; TCRdb's version includes in-frame clones alone and lacks a portion of them. The table includes around 400,000 clones, 80% to 90% detected once. The material was peripheral blood, obtained in a trial of Ad26.COV2.S vaccine versus placebo. Receptors originate from a person between 18 and 59 years old who received the Ad26.COV2.S COVID-19 vaccine or a placebo. CDR3s leave out the opening cysteine and the closing phenylalanine or tryptophan. Where a row states a size, it is once, few, many or the class of an expanded clone; other rows omit it.

>TRBJ1-2|.|TRBV12-2
ASRLGSGQNGYT
>TRBJ1-1|.|TRBV4-1
ASSQKIGEMNTEAF
>TRBJ2-1|.|TRBV4-2
ASSQDLSQFNEQF
>TRBJ2-1|.|TRBV7-9
ASRPPRRERSEQF
>TRBJ1-5|.|TRBV23-1
ASEQEHYSNQPQH
>TRBJ1-1|.|TRBV6-5
ASSYSSTGDTEAF
>TRBJ1-6|.|TRBV19
ASSIDQEPLH
>TRBJ2-7|.|TRBV11-3
ASSFGTTIAEQY
>TRBJ2-1|.|TRBV4-1
ASSQVGRGSSYNEQF
>TRBJ2-5|.|TRBV18
ASSPPTGAGETQY
>TRBJ1-6|.|TRBV9
ASSAGTGLGSPLH
>TRBJ1-2|.|TRBV7-8
ASSLNTGGGGYT
>TRBJ2-5|.|TRBV11-3
ASSSGGSKTQY
>TRBJ1-2|once|TRBV5-6
ASSLGSGTGLYGYT
>TRBJ1-2|.|TRBV3-1/TRBV3-2
ASSPSGGGVGYT
>TRBJ2-3|.|TRBV24-1
ATSDRTGGTDTQY
>TRBJ2-3|.|TRBV29-1
SVVRGDTQY
>TRBJ1-2|.|TRBV4-1
ASSQDRSGTNYGYT
>TRBJ2-7|.|TRBV5-4
ASSLKRGGREQY
>TRBJ1-1|.|TRBV5-3
ARSPDNGAFGDTEAF
>TRBJ1-3|.|TRBV5-1
ASSLTGLSSGNTIY
>TRBJ1-1|.|TRBV19
ASSLQGELTEAF
>TRBJ2-5|.|TRBV4-2
ASSLSGGYQETQY
>TRBJ2-2|few|TRBV5-1
ASSRVGTANTGELF
>TRBJ1-3|.|TRBV4-1
ASSPGTFRNTIY
>TRBJ2-5|once|TRBV29-1
SVNPGQRETQY
>TRBJ1-1|.|TRBV15
ATSRGQGNTEAF
>TRBJ2-2|.|TRBV6-5
ASSFYPNTGELF